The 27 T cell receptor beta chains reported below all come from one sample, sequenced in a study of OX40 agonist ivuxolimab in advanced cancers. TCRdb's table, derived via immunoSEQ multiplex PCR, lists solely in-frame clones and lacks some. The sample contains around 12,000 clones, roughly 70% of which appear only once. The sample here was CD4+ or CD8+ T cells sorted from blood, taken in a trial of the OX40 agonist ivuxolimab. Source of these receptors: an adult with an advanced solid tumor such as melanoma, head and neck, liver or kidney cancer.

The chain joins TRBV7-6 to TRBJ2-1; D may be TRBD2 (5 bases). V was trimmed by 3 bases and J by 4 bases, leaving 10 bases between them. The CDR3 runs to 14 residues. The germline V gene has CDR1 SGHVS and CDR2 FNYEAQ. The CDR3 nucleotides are TGTGCCAGCAGCTTGAGAGCGGAGTACAATGAGCAGTTCTTC. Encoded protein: CASSLRAEYNEQFF.

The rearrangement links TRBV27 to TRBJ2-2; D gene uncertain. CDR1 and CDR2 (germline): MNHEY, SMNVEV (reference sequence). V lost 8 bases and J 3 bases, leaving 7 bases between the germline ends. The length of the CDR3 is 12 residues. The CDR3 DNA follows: TGTGCCAGCCGCCTATACACCGGGGAGCTGTTTTTT. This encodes CASRLYTGELFF.

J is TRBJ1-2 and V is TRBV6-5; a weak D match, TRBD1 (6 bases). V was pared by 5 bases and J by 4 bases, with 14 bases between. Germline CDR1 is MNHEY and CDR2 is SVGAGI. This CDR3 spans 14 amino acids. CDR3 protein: CASSLPGALYGYTF. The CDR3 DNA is TGTGCCAGCAGTCTCCCGGGGGCTCTCTATGGCTACACCTTC.

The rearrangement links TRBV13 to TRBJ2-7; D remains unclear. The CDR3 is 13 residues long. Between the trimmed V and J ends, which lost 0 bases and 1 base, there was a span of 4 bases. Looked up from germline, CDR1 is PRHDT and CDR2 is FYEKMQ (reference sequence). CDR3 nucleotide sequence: TGTGCCAGCAGCTTAGGTTCTTCCTACGAGCAGTACTTC. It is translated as CASSLGSSYEQYF.

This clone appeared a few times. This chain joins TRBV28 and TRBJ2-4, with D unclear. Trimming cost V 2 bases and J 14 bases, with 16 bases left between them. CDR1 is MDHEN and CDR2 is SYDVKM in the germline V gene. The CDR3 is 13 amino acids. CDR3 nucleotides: TGTGCCAGCAGTTTAAAGGGCCCGGGCTTTGAGTACTTC. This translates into CASSLKGPGFEYF.

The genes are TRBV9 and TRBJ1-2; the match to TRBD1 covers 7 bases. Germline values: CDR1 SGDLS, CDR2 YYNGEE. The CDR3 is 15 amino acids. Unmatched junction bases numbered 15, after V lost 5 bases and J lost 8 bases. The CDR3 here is CASRAHRGPLYGYTF. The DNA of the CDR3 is TGTGCCAGCAGGGCTCACAGGGGTCCACTATACGGCTACACCTTC.

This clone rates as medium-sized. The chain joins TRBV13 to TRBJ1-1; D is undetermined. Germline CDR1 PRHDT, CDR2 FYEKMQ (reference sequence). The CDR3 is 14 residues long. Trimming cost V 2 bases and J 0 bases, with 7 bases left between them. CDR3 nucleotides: TGTGCCAGCAGCTTAAAGACCTTGAACACTGAAGCTTTCTTT. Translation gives CASSLKTLNTEAFF. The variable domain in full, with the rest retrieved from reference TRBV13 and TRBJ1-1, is AAGVIQSPRHLIKEKRETATLKCYPIPRHDTVYWYQQGPGQDPQFLISFYEKMQSDKGSIPDRFSAQQFSDYHSELNMSSLELGDSALYFCASSLKTLNTEAFFGQGTRLTVV.

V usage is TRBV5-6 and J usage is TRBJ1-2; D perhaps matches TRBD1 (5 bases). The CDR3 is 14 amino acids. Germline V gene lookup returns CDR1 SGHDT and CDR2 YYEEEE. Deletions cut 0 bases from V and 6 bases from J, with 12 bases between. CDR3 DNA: TGTGCCAGCAGCTTGGCCGGAGGGGAGCATGGCTACACCTTC. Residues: CASSLAGGEHGYTF.

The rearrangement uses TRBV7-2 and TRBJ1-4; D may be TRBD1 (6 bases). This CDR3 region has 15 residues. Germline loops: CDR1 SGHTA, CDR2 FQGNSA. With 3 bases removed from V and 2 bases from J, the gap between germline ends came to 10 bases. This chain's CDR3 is CASSFVGGTNEKLFF. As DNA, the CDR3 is TGTGCCAGCAGCTTTGTTGGGGGCACTAATGAAAAACTGTTTTTT.

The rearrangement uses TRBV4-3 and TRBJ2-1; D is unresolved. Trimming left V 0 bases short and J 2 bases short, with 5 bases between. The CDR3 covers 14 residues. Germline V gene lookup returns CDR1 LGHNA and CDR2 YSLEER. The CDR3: CASSQDPPYNEQFF. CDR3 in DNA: TGCGCCAGCAGCCAAGATCCGCCCTACAATGAGCAGTTCTTC.

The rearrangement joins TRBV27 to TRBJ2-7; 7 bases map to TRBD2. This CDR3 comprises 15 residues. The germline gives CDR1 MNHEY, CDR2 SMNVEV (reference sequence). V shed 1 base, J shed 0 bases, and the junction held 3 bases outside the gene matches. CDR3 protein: CASSLWPSGSYEQYF. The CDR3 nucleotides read TGTGCCAGCAGTTTATGGCCTAGCGGCTCCTACGAGCAGTACTTC.

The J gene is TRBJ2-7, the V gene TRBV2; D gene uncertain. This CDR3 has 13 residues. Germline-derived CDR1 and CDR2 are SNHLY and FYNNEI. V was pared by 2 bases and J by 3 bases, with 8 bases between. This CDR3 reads CASSEWNGYEQYF. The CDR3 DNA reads TGTGCCAGCAGTGAATGGAATGGCTACGAGCAGTACTTC.

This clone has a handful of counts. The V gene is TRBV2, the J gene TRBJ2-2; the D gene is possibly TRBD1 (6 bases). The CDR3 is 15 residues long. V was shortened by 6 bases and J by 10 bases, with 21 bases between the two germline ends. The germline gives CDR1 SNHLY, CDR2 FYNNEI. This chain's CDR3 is CASSRQEISPSELFF. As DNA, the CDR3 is TGTGCCAGCAGCCGACAGGAGATCTCTCCCTCGGAGCTGTTTTTT.

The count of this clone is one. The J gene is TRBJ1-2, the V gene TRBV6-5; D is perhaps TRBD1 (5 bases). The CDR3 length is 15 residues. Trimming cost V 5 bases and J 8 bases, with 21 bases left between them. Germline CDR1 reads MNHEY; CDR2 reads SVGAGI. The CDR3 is CASSPVPDSGGGYTF. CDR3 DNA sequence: TGTGCCAGCAGTCCCGTCCCCGACAGTGGAGGAGGCTACACCTTC.

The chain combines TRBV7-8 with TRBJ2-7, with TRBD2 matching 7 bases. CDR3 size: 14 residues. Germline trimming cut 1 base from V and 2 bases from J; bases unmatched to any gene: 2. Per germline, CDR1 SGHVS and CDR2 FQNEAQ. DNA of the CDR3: TGTGCCAGCAGCTTAGTCGGGACTACCTACGAGCAGTACTTC. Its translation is CASSLVGTTYEQYF.

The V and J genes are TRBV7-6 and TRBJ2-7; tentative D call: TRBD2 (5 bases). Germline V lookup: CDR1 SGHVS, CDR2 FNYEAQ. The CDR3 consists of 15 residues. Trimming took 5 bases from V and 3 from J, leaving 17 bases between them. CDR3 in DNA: TGTGCCAGCAGCCCCCCCGGACTCGTGAGCTACGAGCAGTACTTC. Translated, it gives CASSPPGLVSYEQYF.

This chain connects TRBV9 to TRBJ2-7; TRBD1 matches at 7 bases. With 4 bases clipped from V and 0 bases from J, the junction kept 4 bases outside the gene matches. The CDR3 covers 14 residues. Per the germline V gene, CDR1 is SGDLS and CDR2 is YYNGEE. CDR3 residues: CASSSSGGSYEQYF. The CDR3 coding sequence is TGTGCCAGCAGCTCCTCAGGGGGCTCCTACGAGCAGTACTTC.

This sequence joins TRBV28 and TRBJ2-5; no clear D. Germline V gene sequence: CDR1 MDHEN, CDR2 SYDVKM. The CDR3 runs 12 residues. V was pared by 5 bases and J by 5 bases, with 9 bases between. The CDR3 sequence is CASSPSRETQYF. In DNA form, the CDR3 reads TGTGCCAGCAGTCCAAGCCGGGAGACCCAGTACTTC.

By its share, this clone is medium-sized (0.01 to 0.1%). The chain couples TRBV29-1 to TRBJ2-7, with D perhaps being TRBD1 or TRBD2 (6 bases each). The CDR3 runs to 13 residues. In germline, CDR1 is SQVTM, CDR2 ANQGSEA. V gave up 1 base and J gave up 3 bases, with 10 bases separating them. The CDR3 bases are TGCAGCGTTGAAGGGGGGGCCTTCTACGAGCAGTACTTC. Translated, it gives CSVEGGAFYEQYF.

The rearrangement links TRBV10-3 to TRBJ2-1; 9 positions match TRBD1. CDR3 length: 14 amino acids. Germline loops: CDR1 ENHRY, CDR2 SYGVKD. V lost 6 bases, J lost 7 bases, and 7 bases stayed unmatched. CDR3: CAIRPGQGLNEQFF. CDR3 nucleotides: TGTGCCATCAGGCCGGGACAGGGATTAAATGAGCAGTTCTTC.

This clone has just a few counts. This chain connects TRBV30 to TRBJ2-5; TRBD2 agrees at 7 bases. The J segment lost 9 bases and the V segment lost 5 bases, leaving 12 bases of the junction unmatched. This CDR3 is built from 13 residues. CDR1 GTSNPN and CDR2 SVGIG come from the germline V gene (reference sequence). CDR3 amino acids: CAWCRGEGGAQYF. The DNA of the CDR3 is TGTGCCTGGTGTCGAGGGGAGGGCGGGGCCCAGTACTTC.

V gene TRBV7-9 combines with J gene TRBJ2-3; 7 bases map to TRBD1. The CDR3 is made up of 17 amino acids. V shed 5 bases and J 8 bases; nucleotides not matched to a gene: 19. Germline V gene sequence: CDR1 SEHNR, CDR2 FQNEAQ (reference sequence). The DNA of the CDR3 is TGTGCCAGCAGCCCATTTTTGGGAACAGGGGAAGTTGGTACGCAGTATTTT. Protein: CASSPFLGTGEVGTQYF. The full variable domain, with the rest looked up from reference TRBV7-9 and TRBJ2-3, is DTGVSQNPRHKITKRGQNVTFRCDPISEHNRLYWYRQTLGQGPEFLTYFQNEAQLEKSRLLSDRFSAERPKGSFSTLEIQRTEQGDSAMYLCASSPFLGTGEVGTQYFGPGTRLTVL.

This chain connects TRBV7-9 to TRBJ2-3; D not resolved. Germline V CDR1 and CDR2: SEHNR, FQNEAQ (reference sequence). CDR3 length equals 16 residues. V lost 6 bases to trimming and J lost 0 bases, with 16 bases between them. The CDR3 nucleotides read TGTGCCAGCAGTTCTCTTCGGCTGAGTAGCACAGATACGCAGTATTTT. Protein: CASSSLRLSSTDTQYF. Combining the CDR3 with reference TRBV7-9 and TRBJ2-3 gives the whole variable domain DTGVSQNPRHKITKRGQNVTFRCDPISEHNRLYWYRQTLGQGPEFLTYFQNEAQLEKSRLLSDRFSAERPKGSFSTLEIQRTEQGDSAMYLCASSSLRLSSTDTQYFGPGTRLTVL.

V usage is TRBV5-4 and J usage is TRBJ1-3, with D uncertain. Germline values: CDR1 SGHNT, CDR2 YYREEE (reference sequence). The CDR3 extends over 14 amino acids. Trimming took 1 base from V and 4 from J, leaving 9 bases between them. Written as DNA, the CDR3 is TGTGCCAGCAGCTTGTTCTTAGGGGGAAACACCATATATTTT. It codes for CASSLFLGGNTIYF. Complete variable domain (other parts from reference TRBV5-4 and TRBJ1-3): ETGVTQSPTHLIKTRGQQVTLRCSSQSGHNTVSWYQQALGQGPQFIFQYYREEENGRGNFPPRFSGLQFPNYSSELNVNALELDDSALYLCASSLFLGGNTIYFGEGSWLTVV.

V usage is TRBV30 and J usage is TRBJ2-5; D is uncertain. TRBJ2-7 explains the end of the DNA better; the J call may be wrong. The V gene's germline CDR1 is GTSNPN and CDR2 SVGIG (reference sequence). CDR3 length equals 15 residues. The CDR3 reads CAWEPLIKSSYEQYF. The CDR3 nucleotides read TGTGCCTGGGAACCACTAATCAAGTCGTCTTACGAGCAGTACTTC.

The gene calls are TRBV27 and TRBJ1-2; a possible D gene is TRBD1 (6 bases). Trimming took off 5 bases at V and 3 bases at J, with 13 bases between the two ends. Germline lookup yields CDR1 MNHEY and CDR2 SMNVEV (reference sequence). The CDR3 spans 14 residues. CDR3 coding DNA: TGTGCCAGCAGTCACGCAGGGGCAGACTATGGCTACACCTTC. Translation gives CASSHAGADYGYTF.

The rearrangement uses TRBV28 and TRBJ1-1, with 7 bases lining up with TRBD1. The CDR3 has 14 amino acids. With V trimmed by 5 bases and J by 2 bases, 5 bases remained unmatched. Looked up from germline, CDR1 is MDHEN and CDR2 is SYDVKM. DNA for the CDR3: TGTGCCAGCAGTCCGGACAGGCATAACACTGAAGCTTTCTTT. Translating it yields CASSPDRHNTEAFF.